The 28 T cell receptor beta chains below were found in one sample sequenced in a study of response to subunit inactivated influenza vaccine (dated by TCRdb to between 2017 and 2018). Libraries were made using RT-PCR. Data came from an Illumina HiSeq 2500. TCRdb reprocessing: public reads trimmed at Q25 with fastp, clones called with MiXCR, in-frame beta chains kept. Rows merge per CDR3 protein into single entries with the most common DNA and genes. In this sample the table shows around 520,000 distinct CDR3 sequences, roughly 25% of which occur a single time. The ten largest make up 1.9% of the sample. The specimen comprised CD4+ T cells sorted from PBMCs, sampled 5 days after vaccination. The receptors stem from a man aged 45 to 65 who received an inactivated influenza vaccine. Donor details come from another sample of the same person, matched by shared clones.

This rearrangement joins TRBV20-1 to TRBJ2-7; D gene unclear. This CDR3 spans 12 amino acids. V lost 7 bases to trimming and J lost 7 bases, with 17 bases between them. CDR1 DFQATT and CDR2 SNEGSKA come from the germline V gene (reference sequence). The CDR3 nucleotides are TGCAGTGTACGCAGTGGGCCTTTGGAGCAGTACTTC. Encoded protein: CSVRSGPLEQYF.

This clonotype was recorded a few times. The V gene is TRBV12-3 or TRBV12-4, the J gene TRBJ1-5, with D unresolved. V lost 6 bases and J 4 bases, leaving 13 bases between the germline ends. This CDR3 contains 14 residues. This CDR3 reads CASSQTSGNQPQHF. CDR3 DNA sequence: TGTGCCAGCAGCCAAACCTCCGGGAATCAGCCCCAGCATTTT.

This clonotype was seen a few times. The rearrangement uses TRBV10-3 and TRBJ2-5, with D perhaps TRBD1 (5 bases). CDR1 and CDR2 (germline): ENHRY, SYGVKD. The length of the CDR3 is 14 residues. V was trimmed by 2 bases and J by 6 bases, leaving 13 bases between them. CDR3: CAISETAGKQTQYF. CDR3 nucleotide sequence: TGTGCCATCAGTGAGACGGCAGGGAAGCAGACCCAGTACTTC.

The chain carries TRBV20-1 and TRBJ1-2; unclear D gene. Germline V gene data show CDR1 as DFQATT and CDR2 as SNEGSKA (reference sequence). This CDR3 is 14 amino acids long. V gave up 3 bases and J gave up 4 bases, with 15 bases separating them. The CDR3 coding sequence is TGCAGTGCTAGCGTAGAGGGAAGGGCCTATGGCTACACCTTC. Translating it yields CSASVEGRAYGYTF.

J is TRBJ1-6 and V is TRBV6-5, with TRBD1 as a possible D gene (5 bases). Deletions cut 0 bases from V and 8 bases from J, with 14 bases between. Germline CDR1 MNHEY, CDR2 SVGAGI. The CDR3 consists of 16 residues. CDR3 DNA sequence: TGTGCCAGCAGTTACTCGGGGCAAGCCGCTGATTCACCCCTCCACTTT. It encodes CASSYSGQAADSPLHF.

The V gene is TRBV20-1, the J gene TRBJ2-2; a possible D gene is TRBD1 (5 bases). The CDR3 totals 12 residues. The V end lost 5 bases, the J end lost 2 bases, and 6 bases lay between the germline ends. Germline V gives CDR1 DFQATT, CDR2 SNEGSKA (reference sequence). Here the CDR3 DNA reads TGCAGTGCTGGACAAAACACCGGGGAGCTGTTTTTT. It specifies CSAGQNTGELFF.

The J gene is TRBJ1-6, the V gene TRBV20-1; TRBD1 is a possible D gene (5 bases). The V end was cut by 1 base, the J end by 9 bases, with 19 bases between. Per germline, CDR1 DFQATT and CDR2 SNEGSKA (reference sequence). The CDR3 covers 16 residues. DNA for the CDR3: TGCAGTGCTAGAGCGACAGTGGGTGGGGCCGGTTCACCCCTCCACTTT. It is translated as CSARATVGGAGSPLHF.

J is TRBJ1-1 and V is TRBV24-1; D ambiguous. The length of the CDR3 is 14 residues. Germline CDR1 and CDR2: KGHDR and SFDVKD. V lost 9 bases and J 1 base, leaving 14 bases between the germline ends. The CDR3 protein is CATSRTSENTEAFF. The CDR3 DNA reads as TGTGCCACCTCCCGGACGAGTGAGAACACTGAAGCTTTCTTT.

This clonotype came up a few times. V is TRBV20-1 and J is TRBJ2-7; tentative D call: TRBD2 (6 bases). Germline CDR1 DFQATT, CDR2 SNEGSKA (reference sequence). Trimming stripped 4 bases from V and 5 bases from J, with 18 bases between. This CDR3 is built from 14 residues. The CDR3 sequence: CSANRDSRNHEQYF. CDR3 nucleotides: TGCAGTGCTAACCGGGACTCGAGAAACCACGAGCAGTACTTC.

Here the CDR3 DNA reads TGTGCCAGCAGTGCCCCCGGGACTGGAAACACCATATATTTT. Protein product: CASSAPGTGNTIYF. The V call is TRBV28, the J call TRBJ1-3; D not resolved. The CDR3 sequence is 14 residues long. Germline CDR1 and CDR2: MDHEN and SYDVKM. The V and J ends lost 5 bases and 2 bases respectively, with 10 bases between them.

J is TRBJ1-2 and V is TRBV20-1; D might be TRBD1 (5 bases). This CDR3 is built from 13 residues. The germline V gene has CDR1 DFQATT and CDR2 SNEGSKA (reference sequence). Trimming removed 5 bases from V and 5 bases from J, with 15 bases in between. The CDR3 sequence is CSADPGPTYGYTF. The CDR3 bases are TGCAGTGCTGATCCGGGACCGACGTATGGCTACACCTTC.

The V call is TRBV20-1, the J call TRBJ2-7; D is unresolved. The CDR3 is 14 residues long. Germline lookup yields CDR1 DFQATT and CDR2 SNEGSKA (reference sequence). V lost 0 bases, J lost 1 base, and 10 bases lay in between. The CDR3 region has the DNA TGCAGTGCTAGAGATTGGGGAAAGTCCTACGAGCAGTACTTC. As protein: CSARDWGKSYEQYF.

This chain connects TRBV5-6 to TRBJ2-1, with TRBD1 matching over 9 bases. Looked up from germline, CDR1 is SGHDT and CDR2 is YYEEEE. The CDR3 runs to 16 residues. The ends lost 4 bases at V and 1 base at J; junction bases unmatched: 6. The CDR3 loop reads CASSAGTGLSYNEQFF. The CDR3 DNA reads TGTGCCAGCAGCGCCGGGACAGGGCTTTCCTACAATGAGCAGTTCTTC.

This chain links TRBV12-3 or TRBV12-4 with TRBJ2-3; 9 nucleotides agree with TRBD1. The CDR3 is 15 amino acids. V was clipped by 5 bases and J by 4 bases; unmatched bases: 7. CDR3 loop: CASSRPGQGADTQYF. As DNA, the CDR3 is TGTGCCAGCAGTCGCCCGGGACAGGGCGCAGATACGCAGTATTTT.

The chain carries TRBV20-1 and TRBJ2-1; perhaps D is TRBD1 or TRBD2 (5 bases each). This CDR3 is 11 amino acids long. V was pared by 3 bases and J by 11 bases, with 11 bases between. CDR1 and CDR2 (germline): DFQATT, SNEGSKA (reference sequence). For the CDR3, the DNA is TGCAGTGCTAGGCCACCGGGACAGCAGTTCTTC. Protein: CSARPPGQQFF.

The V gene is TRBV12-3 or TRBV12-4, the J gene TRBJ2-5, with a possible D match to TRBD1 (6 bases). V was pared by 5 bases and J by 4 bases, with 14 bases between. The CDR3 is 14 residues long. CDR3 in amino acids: CASSPEGVGETQYF. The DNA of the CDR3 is TGTGCCAGCAGTCCAGAGGGGGTTGGAGAGACCCAGTACTTC.

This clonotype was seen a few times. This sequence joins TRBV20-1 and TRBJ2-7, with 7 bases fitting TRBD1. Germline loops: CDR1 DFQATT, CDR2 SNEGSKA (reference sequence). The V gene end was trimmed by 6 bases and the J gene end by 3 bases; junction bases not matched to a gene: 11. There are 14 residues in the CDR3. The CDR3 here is CSAQVGTVGYEQYF. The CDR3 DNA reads TGCAGTGCCCAGGTCGGGACAGTTGGCTACGAGCAGTACTTC.

CDR3: CASLSDGTLGEQYF. The CDR3 DNA follows: TGTGCCAGCCTATCCGACGGGACGCTCGGCGAGCAGTACTTC. The J gene is TRBJ2-7, the V gene TRBV6-2 or TRBV6-3, with D possibly called TRBD1 or TRBD2 (5 bases each). The germline gives CDR1 MNHEY, CDR2 SVGEGT. The CDR3 totals 14 residues. Between the trimmed V and J ends, which lost 8 bases and 6 bases, there was a span of 20 bases.

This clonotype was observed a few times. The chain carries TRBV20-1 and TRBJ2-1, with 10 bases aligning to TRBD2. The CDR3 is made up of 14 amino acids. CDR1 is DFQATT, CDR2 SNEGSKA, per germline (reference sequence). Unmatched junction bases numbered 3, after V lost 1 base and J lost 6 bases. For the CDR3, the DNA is TGCAGTGCTAGAGGGCTAGCGGGGGCCAATGAGCAGTTCTTC. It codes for CSARGLAGANEQFF.

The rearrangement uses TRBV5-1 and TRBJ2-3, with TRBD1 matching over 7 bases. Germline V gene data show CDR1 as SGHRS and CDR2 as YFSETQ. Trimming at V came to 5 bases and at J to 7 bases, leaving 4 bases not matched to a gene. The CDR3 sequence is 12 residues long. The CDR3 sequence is CASRRDRNTQYF. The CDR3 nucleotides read TGCGCCAGCAGAAGGGACAGAAATACGCAGTATTTT.

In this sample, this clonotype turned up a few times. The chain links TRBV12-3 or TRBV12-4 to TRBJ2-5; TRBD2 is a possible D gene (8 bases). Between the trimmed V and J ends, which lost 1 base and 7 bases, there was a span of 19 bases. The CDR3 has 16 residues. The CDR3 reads CASSLVGSGKGATQYF. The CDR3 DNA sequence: TGTGCCAGCAGTTTAGTTGGTAGCGGGAAGGGGGCGACCCAGTACTTC.

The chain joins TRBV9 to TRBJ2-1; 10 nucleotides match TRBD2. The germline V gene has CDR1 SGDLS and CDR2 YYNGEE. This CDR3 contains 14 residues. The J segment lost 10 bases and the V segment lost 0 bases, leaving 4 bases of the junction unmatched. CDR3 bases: TGTGCCAGCAGCGTAGAGGGGACTAGCGCCGAGCAGTTCTTC. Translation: CASSVEGTSAEQFF.

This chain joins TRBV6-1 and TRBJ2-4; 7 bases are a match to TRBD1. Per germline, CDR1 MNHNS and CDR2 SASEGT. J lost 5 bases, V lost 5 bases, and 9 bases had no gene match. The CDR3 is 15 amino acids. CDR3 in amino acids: CASSRQGGIQNIQYF. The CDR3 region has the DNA TGTGCCAGCAGTCGACAGGGTGGGATCCAAAACATTCAGTACTTC.

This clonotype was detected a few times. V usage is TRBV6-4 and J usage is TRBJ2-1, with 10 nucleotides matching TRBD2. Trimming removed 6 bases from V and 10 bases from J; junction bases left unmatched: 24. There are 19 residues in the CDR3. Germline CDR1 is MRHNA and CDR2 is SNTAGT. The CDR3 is CASRTIGLAAESGSREQFF. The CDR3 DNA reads TGTGCCAGCAGGACAATAGGACTAGCGGCCGAAAGCGGTTCACGGGAGCAGTTCTTC.

Written as DNA, the CDR3 is TGCAGTGCCGGACAGGGGCTTGGAACTGAAGCTTTCTTT. Its translation: CSAGQGLGTEAFF. The chain combines TRBV20-1 with TRBJ1-1; 9 bases are shared with TRBD1. Germline loops: CDR1 DFQATT, CDR2 SNEGSKA (reference sequence). The J segment lost 5 bases and the V segment lost 6 bases, leaving 7 bases of the junction unmatched. This CDR3 comprises 13 residues.

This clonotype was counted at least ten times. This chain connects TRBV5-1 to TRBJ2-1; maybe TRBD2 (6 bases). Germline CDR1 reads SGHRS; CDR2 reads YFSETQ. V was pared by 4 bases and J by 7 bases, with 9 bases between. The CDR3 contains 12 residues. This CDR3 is CASSDSGNEQFF. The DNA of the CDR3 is TGCGCCAGCAGCGACAGCGGGAATGAGCAGTTCTTC.

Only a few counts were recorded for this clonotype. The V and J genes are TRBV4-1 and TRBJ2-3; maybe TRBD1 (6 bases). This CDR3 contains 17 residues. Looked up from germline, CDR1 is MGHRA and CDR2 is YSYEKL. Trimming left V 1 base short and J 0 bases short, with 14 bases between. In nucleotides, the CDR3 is TGCGCCAGCAGCCAAGCTCAGACAGGCCGAAGCACAGATACGCAGTATTTT. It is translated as CASSQAQTGRSTDTQYF.

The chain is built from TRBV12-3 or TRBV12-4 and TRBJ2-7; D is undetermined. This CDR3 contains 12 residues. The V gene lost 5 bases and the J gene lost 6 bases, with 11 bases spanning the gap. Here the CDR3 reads CASSPAVGEQYF. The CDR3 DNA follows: TGTGCCAGCAGTCCTGCGGTCGGCGAGCAGTACTTC.